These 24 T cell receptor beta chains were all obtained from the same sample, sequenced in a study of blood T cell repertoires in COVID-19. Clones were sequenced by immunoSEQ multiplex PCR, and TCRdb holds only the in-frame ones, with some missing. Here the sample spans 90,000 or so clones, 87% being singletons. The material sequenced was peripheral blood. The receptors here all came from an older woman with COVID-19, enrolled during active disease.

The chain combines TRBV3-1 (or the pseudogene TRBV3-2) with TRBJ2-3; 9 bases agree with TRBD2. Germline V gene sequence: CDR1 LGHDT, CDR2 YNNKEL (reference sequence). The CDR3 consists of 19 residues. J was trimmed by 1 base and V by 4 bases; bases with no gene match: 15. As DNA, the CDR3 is TGTGCCAGCAGCCGCGGGGGGGCGGGGCCTTCAGGCGGCACAGATACGCAGTATTTT. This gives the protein CASSRGGAGPSGGTDTQYF.

The chain's CDR3 is CASSPTGYGYTF. The CDR3 coding sequence is TGTGCCAGCAGCCCGACAGGGTATGGCTACACCTTC. The rearrangement links TRBV4-2 to TRBJ1-2; 7 nucleotides line up with TRBD1. V lost 4 bases and J lost 5; bases outside the gene matches: 1. This CDR3 contains 12 residues. Germline-derived CDR1 and CDR2 are LGHNA and YNFKEQ.

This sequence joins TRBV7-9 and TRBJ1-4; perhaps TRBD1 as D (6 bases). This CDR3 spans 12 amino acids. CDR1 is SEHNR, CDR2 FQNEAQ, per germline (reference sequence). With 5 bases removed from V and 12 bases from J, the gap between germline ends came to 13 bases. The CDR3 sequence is CASSTGGQELFF. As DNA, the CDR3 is TGTGCCAGCAGCACGGGGGGGCAGGAACTGTTTTTT.

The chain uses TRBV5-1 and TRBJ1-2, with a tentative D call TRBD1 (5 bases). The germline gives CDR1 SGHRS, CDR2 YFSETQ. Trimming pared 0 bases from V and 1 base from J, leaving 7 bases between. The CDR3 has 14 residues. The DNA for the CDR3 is TGCGCCAGCAGCTTGGAACAGGTTAACTATGGCTACACCTTC. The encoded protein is CASSLEQVNYGYTF.

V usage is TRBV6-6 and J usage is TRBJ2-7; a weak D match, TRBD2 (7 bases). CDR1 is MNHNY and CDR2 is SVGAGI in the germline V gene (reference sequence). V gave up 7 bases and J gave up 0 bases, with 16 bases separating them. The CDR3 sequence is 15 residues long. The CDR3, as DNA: TGTGCCAGCAACCTCGAGGGGGGGGGCTCCTACGAGCAGTACTTC. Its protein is CASNLEGGGSYEQYF.

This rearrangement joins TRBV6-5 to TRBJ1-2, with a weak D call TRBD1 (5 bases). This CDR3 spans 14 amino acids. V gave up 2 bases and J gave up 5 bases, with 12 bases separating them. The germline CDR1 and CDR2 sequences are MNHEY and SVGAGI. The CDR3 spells CASSYQEAGYGYTF. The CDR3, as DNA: TGTGCCAGCAGTTACCAAGAGGCAGGGTATGGCTACACCTTC.

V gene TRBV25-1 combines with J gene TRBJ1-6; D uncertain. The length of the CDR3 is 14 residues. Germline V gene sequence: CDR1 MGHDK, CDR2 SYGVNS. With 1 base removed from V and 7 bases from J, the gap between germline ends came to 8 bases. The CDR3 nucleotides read TGTGCCAGCAGTGAATCGGGGAGAAATTCACCCCTCCACTTT. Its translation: CASSESGRNSPLHF.

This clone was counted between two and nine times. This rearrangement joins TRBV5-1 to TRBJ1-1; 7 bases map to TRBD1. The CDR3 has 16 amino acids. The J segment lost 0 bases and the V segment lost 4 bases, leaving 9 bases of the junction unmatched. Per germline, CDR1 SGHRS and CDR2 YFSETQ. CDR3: CASSHQGGTLNTEAFF. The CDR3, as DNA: TGCGCCAGCAGCCACCAGGGGGGCACCTTGAACACTGAAGCTTTCTTT.

The CDR3 DNA is TGTGCCAGCAGCTTCGACAGTAACTATGGCTACACCTTC. Translated: CASSFDSNYGYTF. V is TRBV7-2 and J is TRBJ1-2, with a possible D match to TRBD1 (5 bases). From germline, CDR1 is SGHTA and CDR2 FQGNSA. V lost 3 bases and J lost 1, with 6 bases in between. The CDR3 sequence is 13 residues long.

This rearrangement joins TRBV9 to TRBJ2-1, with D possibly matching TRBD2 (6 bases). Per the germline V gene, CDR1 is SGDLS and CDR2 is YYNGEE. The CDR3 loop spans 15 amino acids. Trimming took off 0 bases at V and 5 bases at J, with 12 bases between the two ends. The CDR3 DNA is TGTGCCAGCAGCGTAGCTTCGGGACTCAACAATGAGCAGTTCTTC. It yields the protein CASSVASGLNNEQFF.

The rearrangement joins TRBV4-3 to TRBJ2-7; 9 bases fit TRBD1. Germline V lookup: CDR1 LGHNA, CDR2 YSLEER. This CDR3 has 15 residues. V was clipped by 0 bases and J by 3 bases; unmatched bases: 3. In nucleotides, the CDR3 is TGCGCCAGCAGCCAAGATTGGACAGGGGTCTACGAGCAGTACTTC. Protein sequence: CASSQDWTGVYEQYF.

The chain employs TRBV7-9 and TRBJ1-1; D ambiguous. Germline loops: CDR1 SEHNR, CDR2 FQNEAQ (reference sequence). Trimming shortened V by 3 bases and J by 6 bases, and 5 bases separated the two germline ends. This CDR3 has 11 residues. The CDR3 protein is CASSFYAEAFF. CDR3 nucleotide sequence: TGTGCCAGCAGCTTTTATGCTGAAGCTTTCTTT.

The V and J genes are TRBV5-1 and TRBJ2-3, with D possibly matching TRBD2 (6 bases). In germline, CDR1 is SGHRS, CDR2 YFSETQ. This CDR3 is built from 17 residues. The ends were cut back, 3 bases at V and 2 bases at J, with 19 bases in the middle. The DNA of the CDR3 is TGCGCCAGCAGCTCGGGGGAGCTGCAGAGTTACACAGATACGCAGTATTTT. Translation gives CASSSGELQSYTDTQYF.

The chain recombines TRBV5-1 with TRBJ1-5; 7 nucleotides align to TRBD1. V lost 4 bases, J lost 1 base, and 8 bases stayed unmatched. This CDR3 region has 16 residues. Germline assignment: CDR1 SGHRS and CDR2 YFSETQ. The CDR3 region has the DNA TGCGCCAGCAGCCCCATCCCGGGACAGAGCAATCAGCCCCAGCATTTT. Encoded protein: CASSPIPGQSNQPQHF.

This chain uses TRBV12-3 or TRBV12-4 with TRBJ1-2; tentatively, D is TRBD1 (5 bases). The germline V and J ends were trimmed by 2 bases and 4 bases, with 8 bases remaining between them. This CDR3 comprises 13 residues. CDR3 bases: TGTGCCAGCAGTTTAAGGGGCACCTATGGCTACACCTTC. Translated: CASSLRGTYGYTF.

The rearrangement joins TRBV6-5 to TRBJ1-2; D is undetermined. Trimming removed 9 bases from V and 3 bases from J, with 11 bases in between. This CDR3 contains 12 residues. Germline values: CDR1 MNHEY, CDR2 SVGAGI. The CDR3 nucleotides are TGTGCCAGTTGCCCCGAGCACTATGGCTACACCTTC. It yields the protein CASCPEHYGYTF.

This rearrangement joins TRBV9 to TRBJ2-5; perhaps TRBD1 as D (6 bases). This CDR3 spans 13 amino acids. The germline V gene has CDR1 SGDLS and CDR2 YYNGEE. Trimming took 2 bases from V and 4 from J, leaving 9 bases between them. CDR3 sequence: CASSVGQLETQYF. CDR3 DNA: TGTGCCAGCAGCGTTGGACAGCTAGAGACCCAGTACTTC.

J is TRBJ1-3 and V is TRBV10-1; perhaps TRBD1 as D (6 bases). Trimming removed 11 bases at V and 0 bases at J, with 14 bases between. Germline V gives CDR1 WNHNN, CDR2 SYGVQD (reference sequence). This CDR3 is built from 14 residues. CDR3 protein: CASSGHSSGNTIYF. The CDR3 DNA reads TGCGCCTCCTCGGGACACAGCTCTGGAAACACCATATATTTT.

The CDR3 bases are TGTGCCAGCAGTTTCCAGGTAAATAGCAATCAGCCCCAGCATTTT. Amino acid sequence: CASSFQVNSNQPQHF. The chain employs TRBV2 and TRBJ1-5; D gene unclear. Trimming left V 5 bases short and J 0 bases short, with 11 bases between. Germline CDR1 reads SNHLY; CDR2 reads FYNNEI. This CDR3 is 15 amino acids long.

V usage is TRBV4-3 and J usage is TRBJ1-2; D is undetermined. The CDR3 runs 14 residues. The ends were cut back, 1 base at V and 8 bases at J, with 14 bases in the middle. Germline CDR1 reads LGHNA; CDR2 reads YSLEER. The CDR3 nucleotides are TGCGCCAGCAGCCAAGTCGAGGGAGAGGGCGGCTACACCTTC. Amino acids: CASSQVEGEGGYTF.

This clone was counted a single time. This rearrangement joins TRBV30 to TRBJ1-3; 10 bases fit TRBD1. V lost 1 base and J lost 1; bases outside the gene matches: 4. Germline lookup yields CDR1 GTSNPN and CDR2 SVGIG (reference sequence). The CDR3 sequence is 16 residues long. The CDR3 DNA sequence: TGTGCCTGGAGTGGACAGGGGGCGAGTTCTGGAAACACCATATATTTT. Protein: CAWSGQGASSGNTIYF.

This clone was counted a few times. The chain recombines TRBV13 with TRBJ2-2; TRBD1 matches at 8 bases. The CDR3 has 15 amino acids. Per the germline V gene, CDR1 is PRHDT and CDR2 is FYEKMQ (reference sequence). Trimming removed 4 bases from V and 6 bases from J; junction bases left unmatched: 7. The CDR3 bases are TGTGCCAGCAGCTACGGACAGGGATGGGCCGGGGAGCTGTTTTTT. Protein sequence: CASSYGQGWAGELFF.

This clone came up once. Here the CDR3 reads CASSRGFQETQYF. Here the CDR3 DNA reads TGTGCCAGCTCGCGGGGCTTCCAAGAGACCCAGTACTTC. The V gene is TRBV2, the J gene TRBJ2-5; a possible D gene is TRBD2 (6 bases). There are 13 residues in the CDR3. V was trimmed by 8 bases and J by 1 base, leaving 11 bases between them. The germline CDR1 and CDR2 sequences are SNHLY and FYNNEI. Filled out from reference TRBV2 and TRBJ2-5, the complete variable domain reads EPEVTQTPSHQVTQMGQEVILRCVPISNHLYFYWYRQILGQKVEFLVSFYNNEISEKSEIFDDQFSVERPDGSNFTLKIRSTKLEDSAMYFCASSRGFQETQYFGPGTRLLVL.

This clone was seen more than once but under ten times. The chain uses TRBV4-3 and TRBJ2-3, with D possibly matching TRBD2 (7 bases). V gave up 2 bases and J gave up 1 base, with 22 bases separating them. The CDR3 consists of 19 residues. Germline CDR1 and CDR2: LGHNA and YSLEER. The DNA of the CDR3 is TGCGCCAGCAGCCAAAAGGGGGGGGCCGGACTAGGAGGCACAGATACGCAGTATTTT. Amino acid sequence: CASSQKGGAGLGGTDTQYF.